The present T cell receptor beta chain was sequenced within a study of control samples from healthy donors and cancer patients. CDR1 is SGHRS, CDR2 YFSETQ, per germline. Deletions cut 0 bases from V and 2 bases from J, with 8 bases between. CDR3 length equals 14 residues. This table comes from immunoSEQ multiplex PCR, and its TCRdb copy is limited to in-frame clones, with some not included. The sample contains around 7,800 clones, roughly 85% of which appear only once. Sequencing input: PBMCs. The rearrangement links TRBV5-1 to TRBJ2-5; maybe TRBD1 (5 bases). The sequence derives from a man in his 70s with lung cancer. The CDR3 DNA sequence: TGCGCCAGCAGCTTGGGGGGCGTGCAAGAGACCCAGTACTTC. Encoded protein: CASSLGGVQETQYF.